Listed below are T cell receptor beta chains from one sample, sequenced in a study of T cell changes during pregnancy in multiple sclerosis. Profiling relied on immunoSEQ multiplex PCR, and the TCRdb table lists in-frame clones only, not all of them. The sample shows approximately 92,000 clones, approximately 95% of them seen only once. Sequenced material: peripheral blood, taken after pregnancy. The receptors were gathered from a female donor with multiple sclerosis, enrolled in a pregnancy study. Each CDR3 is given with its conserved first and last residue. Fields, in order: J gene, V gene, clone size, D gene, CDR3 DNA, CDR3 protein. The D gene is left open where the match is weak. Size is omitted from some rows. Given values are once, few, many or a class for expanded clones.

J: TRBJ2-2; V: TRBV5-4; size: .; D: TRBD1; DNA: TGTGCCAGCAGCTTGGGACAGGGATACACCGGGGAGCTGTTTTTT; CDR3: CASSLGQGYTGELFF
J: TRBJ2-7; V: TRBV7-9; size: once; D: .; DNA: TGTGCCAGCAGCTTAGGGCCGGGACTTGAGGACGAGCAGTACTTC; CDR3: CASSLGPGLEDEQYF
J: TRBJ2-1; V: TRBV7-3; size: .; D: .; DNA: TGTGCCAGCAGCCTTCAGCCTAGGGGGTCCTACAATGAGCAGTTCTTC; CDR3: CASSLQPRGSYNEQFF
J: TRBJ2-1; V: TRBV18; size: .; D: TRBD2; DNA: TGTGCCAGCTCACCTAGTAGCGGGAGAGTTGCGGGTAATGAGCAGTTCTTC; CDR3: CASSPSSGRVAGNEQFF
J: TRBJ1-1; V: TRBV28; size: once; D: TRBD1; DNA: TGTGCCAGCAGTCTCCCGGGACAGGTGAACACTGAAGCTTTCTTT; CDR3: CASSLPGQVNTEAFF
J: TRBJ1-2; V: TRBV28; size: .; D: .; DNA: TGTGCCAGCAGTTCTCCGACAGCCTCTAACTATGGCTACACCTTC; CDR3: CASSSPTASNYGYTF
J: TRBJ2-1; V: TRBV30; size: .; D: .; DNA: TGTGCCTGGAGTGTACCGTCCGGGTTCAATGAGCAGTTCTTC; CDR3: CAWSVPSGFNEQFF
J: TRBJ2-1; V: TRBV2; size: .; D: .; DNA: TGTGCCAGCAGGGATAGAGGCCGGAATGAGCAGTTCTTC; CDR3: CASRDRGRNEQFF
J: TRBJ2-7; V: TRBV5-1; size: .; D: TRBD1; DNA: TGCGCCAGCAGCTTGGGCTCGTGGACAGGTACCTACGAGCAGTACTTC; CDR3: CASSLGSWTGTYEQYF
J: TRBJ1-5; V: TRBV5-1; size: .; D: .; DNA: TGCGCCAGCAGCTTGTGGGGCGGGGTGCCCCAGCATTTT; CDR3: CASSLWGGVPQHF
J: TRBJ2-1; V: TRBV19; size: .; D: TRBD2; DNA: TGTGCCAGTAGTATATGGGGGGGCAATGAGCAGTTCTTC; CDR3: CASSIWGGNEQFF
J: TRBJ2-2; V: TRBV7-2; size: .; D: TRBD2; DNA: TGTGCCAGCGGTCCGGGAGGGCCTCGGGGGGCCGGGGAGCTGTTTTTT; CDR3: CASGPGGPRGAGELFF